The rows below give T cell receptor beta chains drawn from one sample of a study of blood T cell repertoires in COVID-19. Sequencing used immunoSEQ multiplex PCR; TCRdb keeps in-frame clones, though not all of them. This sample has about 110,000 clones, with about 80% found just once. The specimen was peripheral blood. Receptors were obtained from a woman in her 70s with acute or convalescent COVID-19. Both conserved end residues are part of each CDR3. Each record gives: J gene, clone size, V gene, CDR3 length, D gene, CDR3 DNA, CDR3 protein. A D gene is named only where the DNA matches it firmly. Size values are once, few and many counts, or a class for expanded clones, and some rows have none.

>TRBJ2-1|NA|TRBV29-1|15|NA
TGCAGCGTCCCCATGTGGGGGGACCGAGGGGCTGAGCAGTTCTTC
CSVPMWGDRGAEQFF
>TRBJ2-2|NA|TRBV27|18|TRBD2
TGTGCCAGCAGTTTATCGGTAATGCGGGGGACCTACACCGGGGAGCTGTTTTTT
CASSLSVMRGTYTGELFF
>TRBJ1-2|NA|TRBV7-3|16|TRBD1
TGTGCCAGCAGCTCCTCCCCCCCCGGGACAGGGGTAGGCTACACCTTC
CASSSSPPGTGVGYTF
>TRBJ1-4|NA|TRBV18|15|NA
TGTGCCAGCTCACCAGGCACCCCAACTAATGAAAAACTGTTTTTT
CASSPGTPTNEKLFF
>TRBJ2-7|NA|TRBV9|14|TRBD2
TGTGCCAGCAGCGTAGAGGGAGGGGACTACGAGCAGTACTTC
CASSVEGGDYEQYF
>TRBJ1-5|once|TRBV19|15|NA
TGTGCCTCCTCGGCGGGGCACTATAGCAATCAGCCCCAGCATTTT
CASSAGHYSNQPQHF
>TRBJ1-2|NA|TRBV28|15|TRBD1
TGTGCCAGCAGTTCAGGGGGACAGGGGTCGGATGGCTACACCTTC
CASSSGGQGSDGYTF
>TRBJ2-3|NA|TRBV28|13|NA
TGTGCCAGCAGGCGGGATCGCACAGATACGCAGTATTTT
CASRRDRTDTQYF
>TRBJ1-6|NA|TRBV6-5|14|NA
TGTGCCAGCAGTACGCCCTCGGATAATTCACCCCTCCACTTT
CASSTPSDNSPLHF
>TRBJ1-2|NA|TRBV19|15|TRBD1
TGTGCCAGTAGGGACAGGGCAACAAATTACTATGGCTACACCTTC
CASRDRATNYYGYTF
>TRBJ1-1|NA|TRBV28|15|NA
TGTGCCAGCAGTTTAGCGGGGTTTATGAACACTGAAGCTTTCTTT
CASSLAGFMNTEAFF
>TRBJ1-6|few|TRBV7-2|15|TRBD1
TGTGCCAGCAGCGACGACAGGGTTTATAATTCACCCCTCCACTTT
CASSDDRVYNSPLHF
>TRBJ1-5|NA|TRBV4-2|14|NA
TGTGCCAGCAGCCGAGAACAGGGTAATCAGCCCCAGCATTTT
CASSREQGNQPQHF
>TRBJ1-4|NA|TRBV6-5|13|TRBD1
TGTGCCAGCAGTTATGACAGGGAGGAAAAACTGTTTTTT
CASSYDREEKLFF
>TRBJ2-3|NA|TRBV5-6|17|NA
TGTGCCAGCAGCTTGGATACAGGGTTTCGGGGTCGAGATACGCAGTATTTT
CASSLDTGFRGRDTQYF
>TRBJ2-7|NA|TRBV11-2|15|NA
TGTGCCAGCAGCTTACGCGGGGGCCCTTCCTACGAGCAGTACTTC
CASSLRGGPSYEQYF
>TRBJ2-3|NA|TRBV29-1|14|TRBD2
TGCAGCGTTCTGGGCGGGAGGGCCCCAGATACGCAGTATTTT
CSVLGGRAPDTQYF
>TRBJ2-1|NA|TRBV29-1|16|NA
TGCAGCGTTGATGGCTTGCGGGCGAGCTCCTACAATGAGCAGTTCTTC
CSVDGLRASSYNEQFF
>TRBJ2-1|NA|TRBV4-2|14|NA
TGTGCCAGCAGCCAAGAGGCTGAATCGGGGGAGCAGTTCTTC
CASSQEAESGEQFF
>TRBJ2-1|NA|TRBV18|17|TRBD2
TGTGCCAGCTCACCAGGGACTAGCGGCCTCTCCTACAATGAGCAGTTCTTC
CASSPGTSGLSYNEQFF
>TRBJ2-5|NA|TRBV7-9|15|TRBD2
TGTGCCAGCAGCGGGGCCGCTAGCGGCCAAGAGACCCAGTACTTC
CASSGAASGQETQYF
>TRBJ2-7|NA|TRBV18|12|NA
TGTGCCAGCTCACCAAGGGAGGCTGAGCAGTACTTC
CASSPREAEQYF
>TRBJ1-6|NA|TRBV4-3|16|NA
TGCGCCAGCAGCCAATATCAGGCAGGGGCCGGATCACCCCTCCACTTT
CASSQYQAGAGSPLHF
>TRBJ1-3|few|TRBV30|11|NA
TGTGCCTGGGCGTCCGCGGACACCATATATTTT
CAWASADTIYF
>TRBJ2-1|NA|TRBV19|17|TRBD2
TGTGCCAGTAGCCTCTATCATACGGGAGGAGCATACAATGAGCAGTTCTTC
CASSLYHTGGAYNEQFF
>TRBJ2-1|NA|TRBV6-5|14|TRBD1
TGTGCCAGCAAACCCGGGACAGTTAAGGATGAGCAGTTCTTC
CASKPGTVKDEQFF
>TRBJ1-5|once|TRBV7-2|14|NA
TGTGCCAGCAGCTTCGGGGGGATCAATCAGCCCCAGCATTTT
CASSFGGINQPQHF
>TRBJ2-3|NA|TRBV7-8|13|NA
TGTGCCAGCAGCTTCGTTAGCACAGATACGCAGTATTTT
CASSFVSTDTQYF
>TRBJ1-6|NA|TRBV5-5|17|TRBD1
TGTGCCAGCATCCGCCAGGTGGACAGGGGGATAAATTCACCCCTCCACTTT
CASIRQVDRGINSPLHF
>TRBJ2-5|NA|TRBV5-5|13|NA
TGTGCCAGCAGCCTCCAGAGGCAGGAGACCCAGTACTTC
CASSLQRQETQYF
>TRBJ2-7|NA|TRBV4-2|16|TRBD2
TGTGCCAGCAGCCAAGGGCGGACTAGCGGGAGCCGGGAGCAGTACTTC
CASSQGRTSGSREQYF
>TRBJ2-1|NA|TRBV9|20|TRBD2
TGTGCCAGCAGCAATAACGGACTAGCGGGAGGGTCAGGGGCGGACAGTGAGCAGTTCTTC
CASSNNGLAGGSGADSEQFF
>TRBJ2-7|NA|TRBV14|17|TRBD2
TGTGCCAGCAGCCAATGGACTAGCGGCCTGGAGGGTTACGAGCAGTACTTC
CASSQWTSGLEGYEQYF
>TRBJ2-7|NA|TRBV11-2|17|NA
TGTGCCAGCAGCTTAAGCAGACTTACACCCTCAAGCTACGAGCAGTACTTC
CASSLSRLTPSSYEQYF
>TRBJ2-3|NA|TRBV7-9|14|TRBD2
TGTGCCAGCAGCTTCGGACTAGTTGCAGATACGCAGTATTTT
CASSFGLVADTQYF
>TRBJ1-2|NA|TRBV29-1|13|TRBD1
TGCAGCGTTGGGGGGACAGGTGTCTATGGCTACACCTTC
CSVGGTGVYGYTF
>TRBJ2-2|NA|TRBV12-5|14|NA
TGTGCTAGTGGTTTGGGCGGATCTACCGGGGAGCTGTTTTTT
CASGLGGSTGELFF
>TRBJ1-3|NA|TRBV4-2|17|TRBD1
TGTGCCAGCAGCCAAGGGTGGGACAGGTCCTCTGGAAACACCATATATTTT
CASSQGWDRSSGNTIYF
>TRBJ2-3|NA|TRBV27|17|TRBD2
TGTGCCAGCAGCTTATCTCGCCTAGCGGGAGTCCCAGATACGCAGTATTTT
CASSLSRLAGVPDTQYF
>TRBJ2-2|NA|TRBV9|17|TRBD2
TGTGCCAGCAGCTTCTCGGGACTAGCGGGAAACACCGGGGAGCTGTTTTTT
CASSFSGLAGNTGELFF
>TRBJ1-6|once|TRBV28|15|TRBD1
TGTGCCAGCAGTCACCGGACAGGGTATAATTCACCCCTCCACTTT
CASSHRTGYNSPLHF
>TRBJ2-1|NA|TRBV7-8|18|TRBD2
TGTGCCAGCAGCTTAGGGTTTTACTATCTAGCGGGACACAATGAGCAGTTCTTC
CASSLGFYYLAGHNEQFF
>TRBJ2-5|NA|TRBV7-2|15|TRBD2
TGTGCCAGCAGCTCCCGGCGGGGGGGCGGGGAGACCCAGTACTTC
CASSSRRGGGETQYF
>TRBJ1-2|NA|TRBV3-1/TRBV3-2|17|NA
TGTGCCAGCAGCCCGCGACAGACAAGGGCCCTTAACTATGGCTACACCTTC
CASSPRQTRALNYGYTF
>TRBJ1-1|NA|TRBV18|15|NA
TGTGCCAGCTCACCATCTCCTTGGGCTAACACTGAAGCTTTCTTT
CASSPSPWANTEAFF
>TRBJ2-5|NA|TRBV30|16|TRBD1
TGTGCCTGGAGTGTAGGGGGCAGGGGGCGCGGAGAGACCCAGTACTTC
CAWSVGGRGRGETQYF
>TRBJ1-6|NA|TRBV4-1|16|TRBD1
TGCGCCAGCACCCCGGGGGACAGCGTAAATAATTCACCCCTCCACTTT
CASTPGDSVNNSPLHF
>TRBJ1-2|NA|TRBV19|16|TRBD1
TGTGCCAGTAGTATGAATTCTGGGACAGCGAGCTATGGCTACACCTTC
CASSMNSGTASYGYTF
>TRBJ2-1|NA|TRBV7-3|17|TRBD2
TGTGCCAGCAGCCTTCGACTAGCGGGGCCGATTGGGAATGAGCAGTTCTTC
CASSLRLAGPIGNEQFF
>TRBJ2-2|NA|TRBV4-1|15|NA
TGCGCCAGCAGCACCCGAGAACCCACTACCGGGGAGCTGTTTTTT
CASSTREPTTGELFF
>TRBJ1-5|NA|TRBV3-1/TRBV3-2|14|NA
TGTGCCAGCAGCCAAAAGGGAGGCGGTCAGCCCCAGCATTTT
CASSQKGGGQPQHF